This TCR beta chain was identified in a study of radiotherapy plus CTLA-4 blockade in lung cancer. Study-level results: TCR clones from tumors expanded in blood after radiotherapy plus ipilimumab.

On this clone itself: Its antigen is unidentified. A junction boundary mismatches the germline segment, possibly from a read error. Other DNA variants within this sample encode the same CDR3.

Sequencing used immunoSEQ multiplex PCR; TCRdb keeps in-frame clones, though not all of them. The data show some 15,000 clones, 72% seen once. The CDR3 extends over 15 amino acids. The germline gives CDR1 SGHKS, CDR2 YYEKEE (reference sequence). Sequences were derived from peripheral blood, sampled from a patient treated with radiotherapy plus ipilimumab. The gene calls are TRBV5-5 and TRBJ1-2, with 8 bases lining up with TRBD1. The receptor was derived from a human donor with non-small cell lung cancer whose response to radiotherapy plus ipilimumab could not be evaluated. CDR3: CASTVTTGVNYGYTF. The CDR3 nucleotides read TGTGCTAGCACCGTGACGACAGGGGTGAACTATGGCTACACCTTC.